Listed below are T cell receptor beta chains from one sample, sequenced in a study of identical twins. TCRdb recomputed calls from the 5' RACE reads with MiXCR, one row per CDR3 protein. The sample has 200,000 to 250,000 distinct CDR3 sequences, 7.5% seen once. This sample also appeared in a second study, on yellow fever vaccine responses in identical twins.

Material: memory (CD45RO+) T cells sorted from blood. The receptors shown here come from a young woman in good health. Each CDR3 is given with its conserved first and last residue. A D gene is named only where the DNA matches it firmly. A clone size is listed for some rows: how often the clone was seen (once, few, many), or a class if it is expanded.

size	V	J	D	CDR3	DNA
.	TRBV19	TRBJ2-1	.	CASSPMSSYNEQFF	TGTGCCAGTAGTCCGATGAGCTCCTACAATGAGCAGTTCTTC
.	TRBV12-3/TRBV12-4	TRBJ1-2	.	CASSHLRRQLDYGYTF	TGTGCCAGCAGTCATTTAAGGAGACAGTTAGACTATGGCTACACCTTC
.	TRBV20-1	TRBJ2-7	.	CSASRLGAGGGEQYF	TGCAGTGCTAGTAGACTCGGGGCAGGGGGAGGGGAGCAGTACTTC
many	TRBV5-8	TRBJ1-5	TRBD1	CASSLGDRGLQPQHF	TGTGCCAGCAGCTTGGGGGACAGGGGGCTCCAGCCCCAGCATTTT
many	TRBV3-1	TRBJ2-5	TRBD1	CASSQAGTEQETQYF	TGTGCCAGCAGCCAAGCCGGGACAGAGCAAGAGACCCAGTACTTC
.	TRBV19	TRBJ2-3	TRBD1	CASSGMTGISDTQYF	TGTGCCAGTAGTGGGATGACAGGGATCTCAGATACGCAGTATTTT
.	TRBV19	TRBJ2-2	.	CASSIEGYTGELFF	TGTGCCAGTAGTATTGAAGGGTACACCGGGGAGCTGTTTTTT
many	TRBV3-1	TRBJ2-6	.	CASSLSMSGANVLTF	TGTGCCAGCAGCCTATCGATGTCTGGGGCCAACGTCCTGACTTTC
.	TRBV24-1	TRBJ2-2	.	CATSDPTGTANTGELFF	TGTGCCACCAGTGACCCGACCGGGACTGCGAACACCGGGGAGCTGTTTTTT
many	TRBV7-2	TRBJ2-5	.	CASSLLLGGKETQYF	TGTGCCAGCAGCTTACTTTTAGGCGGGAAAGAGACCCAGTACTTC
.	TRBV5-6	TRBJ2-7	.	CASSLVVGGSGYEQYF	TGTGCCAGCAGCTTGGTGGTGGGGGGATCAGGCTACGAGCAGTACTTC
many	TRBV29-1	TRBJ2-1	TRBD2	CSVTGLAGGPSGNEQFF	TGCAGCGTGACGGGACTAGCGGGGGGGCCTTCAGGGAATGAGCAGTTCTTC
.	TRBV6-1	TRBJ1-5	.	CASSERAGFSNQPQHF	TGTGCCAGCAGTGAACGGGCAGGGTTTAGCAATCAGCCCCAGCATTTT
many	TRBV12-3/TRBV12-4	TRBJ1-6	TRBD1	CASSVGQLNSPLHF	TGTGCCAGCAGTGTGGGACAGCTTAATTCACCCCTCCACTTT
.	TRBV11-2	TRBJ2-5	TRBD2	CASSLVISSGGQETQYF	TGTGCCAGCAGCTTAGTGATCTCGTCGGGGGGCCAAGAGACCCAGTACTTC
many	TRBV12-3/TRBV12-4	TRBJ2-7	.	CASSPTAQSSYEQYF	TGTGCCAGCAGTCCCACAGCCCAGAGCTCCTACGAGCAGTACTTC
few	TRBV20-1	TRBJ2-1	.	CSAREDYNEQFF	TGCAGTGCTAGAGAAGACTACAATGAGCAGTTCTTC
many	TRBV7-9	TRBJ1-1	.	CASSQGGTEAFF	TGTGCCAGCAGTCAAGGGGGCACTGAAGCTTTCTTT
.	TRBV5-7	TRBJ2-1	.	CAIGPMVGRGDHEQFF	TGTGCCATCGGCCCCATGGTGGGCAGGGGGGACCATGAGCAGTTCTTC
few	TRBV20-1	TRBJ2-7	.	CSAKPDSGGTYEQYF	TGCAGTGCTAAACCGGACAGTGGGGGTACCTACGAGCAGTACTTC
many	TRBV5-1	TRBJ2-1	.	CASSLIFSSYNEQFF	TGCGCCAGCAGCTTGATTTTCAGCTCCTACAATGAGCAGTTCTTC
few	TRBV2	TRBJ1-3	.	CASSGASPITGNTIYF	TGTGCCAGCAGTGGGGCATCCCCTATCACTGGAAACACCATATATTTT
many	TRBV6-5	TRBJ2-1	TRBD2	CASSYSTSGTYNEQFF	TGTGCCAGCAGTTACTCCACTAGCGGTACCTACAATGAGCAGTTCTTC
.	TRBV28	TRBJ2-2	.	CASTPGRAHTGELFF	TGTGCCAGCACTCCCGGCAGGGCCCACACCGGGGAGCTGTTTTTT
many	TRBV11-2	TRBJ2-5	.	CASSRQGESIETQYF	TGTGCCAGCAGCCGACAAGGGGAAAGTATTGAGACCCAGTACTTC
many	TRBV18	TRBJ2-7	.	CASSPDRTYEQYF	TGTGCCAGCAGCCCGGACAGAACCTACGAGCAGTACTTC
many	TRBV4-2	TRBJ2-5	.	CASSQAAGGEETQYF	TGTGCCAGCAGCCAAGCCGCCGGGGGTGAAGAGACCCAGTACTTC
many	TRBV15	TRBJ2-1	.	CATSRVRGEYNEQFF	TGTGCCACCAGCAGAGTCAGGGGGGAATACAATGAGCAGTTCTTC
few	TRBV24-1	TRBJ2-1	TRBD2	CATSVAWRGGVDGGTFNEQFF	TGTGCCACCAGTGTCGCCTGGCGGGGGGGTGTAGACGGGGGCACCTTCAATGAGCAGTTCTTC
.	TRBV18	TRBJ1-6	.	CASSPQQDYNSPLHF	TGTGCCAGCTCACCGCAACAGGACTATAATTCACCCCTCCACTTT
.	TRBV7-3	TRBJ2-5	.	CASSITNRETQYF	TGTGCCAGCAGCATTACAAATAGGGAGACCCAGTACTTC
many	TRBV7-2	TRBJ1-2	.	CASSLEQFYGYTF	TGTGCCAGCAGCCTTGAGCAGTTCTATGGCTACACCTTC
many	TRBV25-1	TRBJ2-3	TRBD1	CASATGARTQYF	TGTGCCAGCGCCACAGGGGCACGTACGCAGTATTTT
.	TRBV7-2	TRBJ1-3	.	CASTGLRYIYF	TGTGCCAGCACGGGACTACGTTACATATATTTT
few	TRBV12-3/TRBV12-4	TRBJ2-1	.	CASIRGDYGRQFF	TGTGCCAGCATCAGGGGAGACTACGGTAGGCAGTTCTTC
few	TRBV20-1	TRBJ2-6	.	CSVPSLSGANVLTF	TGCAGTGTCCCTTCCCTCTCTGGGGCCAACGTCCTGACTTTC
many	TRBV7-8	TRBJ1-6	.	CASSLVQDSPLHF	TGTGCCAGCAGCTTAGTTCAGGATTCACCCCTCCACTTT
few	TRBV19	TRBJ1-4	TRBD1	CASIDRVRTNEKLFF	TGTGCCAGTATCGACAGGGTCAGAACGAATGAAAAACTGTTTTTT
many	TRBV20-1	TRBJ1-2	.	CSAKGRQDYGYTF	TGCAGTGCTAAGGGCAGGCAGGACTATGGCTACACCTTC
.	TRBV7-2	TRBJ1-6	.	CASSLSESSPLHF	TGTGCCAGCAGCTTATCGGAGAGTTCACCCCTCCACTTT
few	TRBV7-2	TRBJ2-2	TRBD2	CASSQTSGAYTGELFF	TGTGCCAGCAGCCAAACTAGCGGGGCTTACACCGGGGAGCTGTTTTTT
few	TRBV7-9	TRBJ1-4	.	CASSHDGINEKLFF	TGTGCCAGCAGCCACGACGGAATTAATGAAAAACTGTTTTTT
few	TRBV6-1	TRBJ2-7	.	CASSERESIEQYF	TGTGCCAGCAGTGAACGGGAGAGTATTGAGCAGTACTTC
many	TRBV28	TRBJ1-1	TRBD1	CASSKQQGVNTEAFF	TGTGCCAGCAGTAAACAACAGGGGGTGAACACTGAAGCTTTCTTT
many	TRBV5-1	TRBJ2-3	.	CASSLNPPGSGTDTQYF	TGCGCCAGCAGCTTGAACCCTCCAGGGAGCGGCACAGATACGCAGTATTTT
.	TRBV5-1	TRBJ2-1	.	CASSERDRRGEQFF	TGCGCCAGCAGCGAACGGGACAGGCGGGGGGAGCAGTTCTTC
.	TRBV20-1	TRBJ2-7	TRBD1	CSAYPQTGNLVEQYF	TGCAGTGCTTACCCGCAGACAGGGAATTTGGTCGAGCAGTACTTC
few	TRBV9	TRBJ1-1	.	CASSVAGFTEAFF	TGTGCCAGCAGCGTAGCAGGGTTCACTGAAGCTTTCTTT
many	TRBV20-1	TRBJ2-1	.	CSARDGDPTSYEQFF	TGCAGTGCTAGAGATGGGGACCCAACCAGCTATGAGCAGTTCTTC
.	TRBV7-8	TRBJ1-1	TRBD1	CASSLRGRNVDEAFF	TGTGCCAGCAGCTTGAGGGGGCGTAATGTCGATGAAGCTTTCTTT
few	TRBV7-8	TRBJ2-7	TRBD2	CASSSRGGSSYEQYF	TGTGCCAGCAGCTCGCGGGGGGGGAGCTCCTACGAGCAGTACTTC
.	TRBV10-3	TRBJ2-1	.	CAISESSRNEQFF	TGTGCCATCAGTGAGTCTAGTAGGAATGAGCAGTTCTTC
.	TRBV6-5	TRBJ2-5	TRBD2	CASSKGGETQYF	TGTGCCAGCAGTAAGGGAGGGGAGACCCAGTACTTC
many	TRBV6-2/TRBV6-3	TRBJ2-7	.	CASSYAFYEQYF	TGTGCCAGCAGTTACGCCTTCTACGAGCAGTACTTC
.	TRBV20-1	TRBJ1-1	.	CSARGEKGRGTEAFF	TGCAGTGCTAGAGGCGAAAAGGGGAGGGGCACTGAAGCTTTCTTT
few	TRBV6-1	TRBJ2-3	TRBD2	CASSPRAGGLDTQYF	TGTGCCAGCAGCCCCAGGGCGGGGGGTTTAGATACGCAGTATTTT
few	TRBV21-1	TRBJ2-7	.	CASSNSGTSGKSYEQYF	TGTGCCAGCAGCAATTCGGGGACTAGCGGGAAGTCTTACGAGCAGTACTTC
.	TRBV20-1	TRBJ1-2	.	CSARDWTDYYGYTF	TGCAGTGCTAGAGACTGGACGGATTACTATGGCTACACCTTC
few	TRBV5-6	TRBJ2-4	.	CASSWGQGIAKNIQYF	TGTGCCAGCAGCTGGGGACAAGGAATAGCCAAAAACATTCAGTACTTC